This TCR beta chain was documented in a study of T cells in Graves' hyperthyroidism and ophthalmopathy. Template material for amplifying TCR beta CDR3 regions consisted of RNA transcripts. First-round RT-PCR with HTBI primers amplified the TCR CDR3 region. MiXCR was run by TCRdb on the multiplex PCR reads, yielding one entry per CDR3 protein. Of roughly 380,000 distinct CDR3 sequences listed, about 14% are singletons. This clonotype was counted ten times or more. CDR3 length: 15 amino acids. CDR1 and CDR2 (germline): SNHLY, FYNNEI. V lost 7 bases and J lost 10; bases outside the gene matches: 10. The chain couples TRBV2 to TRBJ1-6; 10 positions match TRBD1. The TCR was taken from a man younger than 45 with Graves' hyperthyroidism that later progressed to Graves' ophthalmopathy. Sequences were obtained from blood. CDR3 residues: CASTLRGQGQSPLHF. For the CDR3, the DNA is TGTGCCAGCACCCTGAGGGGACAGGGGCAATCACCCCTCCACTTT.